This TCR beta chain is drawn from a study of blood T cell repertoires in COVID-19. Turning to the study itself: The United States, Italy and Spain supplied acute and convalescent COVID-19 samples. PBMCs, B-cell-depleted T cells, or T cells were the source of the cDNA or gDNA that made up the material.

CDR3 length: 14 amino acids. Looked up from germline, CDR1 is SGHRS and CDR2 is YFSETQ. With 4 bases clipped from V and 2 bases from J, the junction kept 3 bases outside the gene matches. This clone was observed a few times. Per the original methods: Estimated nucleated cell counts came from reference gene primer amplification. Here immunoSEQ multiplex PCR was the method, and the copy in TCRdb shows in-frame clones only, minus some. For V, J and clone size, that table is used; D and trimming come from the DNA. The repertoire holds roughly 250,000 clones, roughly 80% seen once, with roughly 4.6% in the top ten.

The rearrangement joins TRBV5-1 to TRBJ1-3, with 7 bases lining up with TRBD1. This sequence was found in an elderly woman with active or convalescent COVID-19. Sequenced sample: peripheral blood. CDR3 sequence (DNA): TGCGCCAGCAGCGATACAGGGGCTGGAAACACCATATATTTT. It encodes CASSDTGAGNTIYF.